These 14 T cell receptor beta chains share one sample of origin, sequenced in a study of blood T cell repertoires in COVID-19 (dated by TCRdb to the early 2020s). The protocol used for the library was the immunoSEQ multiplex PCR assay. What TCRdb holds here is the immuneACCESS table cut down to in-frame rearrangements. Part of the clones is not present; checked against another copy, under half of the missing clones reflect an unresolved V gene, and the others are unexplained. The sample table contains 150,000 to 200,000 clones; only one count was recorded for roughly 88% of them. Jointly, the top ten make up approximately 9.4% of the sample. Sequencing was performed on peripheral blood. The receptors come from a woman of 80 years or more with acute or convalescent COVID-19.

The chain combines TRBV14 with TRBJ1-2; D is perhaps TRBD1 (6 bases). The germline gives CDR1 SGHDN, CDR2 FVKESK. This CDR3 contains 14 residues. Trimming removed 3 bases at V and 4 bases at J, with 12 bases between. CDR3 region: CASSHTGQVYGYTF. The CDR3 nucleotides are TGTGCCAGCAGCCACACGGGACAAGTCTATGGCTACACCTTC. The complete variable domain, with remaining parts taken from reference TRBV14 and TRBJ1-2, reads EAGVTQFPSHSVIEKGQTVTLRCDPISGHDNLYWYRRVMGKEIKFLLHFVKESKQDESGMPNNRFLAERTGGTYSTLKVQPAELEDSGVYFCASSHTGQVYGYTFGSGTRLTVV.

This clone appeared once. This CDR3 is CASSLALGEGLADTQYF. CDR3 bases: TGCGCCAGCAGCTTGGCCCTGGGGGAGGGCTTGGCAGATACGCAGTATTTT. The chain combines TRBV5-1 with TRBJ2-3, with 7 bases aligning to TRBD2. The CDR3 has 17 amino acids. In germline, CDR1 is SGHRS, CDR2 YFSETQ. The trim removed 0 bases at V and 4 bases at J, leaving 11 bases unmatched.

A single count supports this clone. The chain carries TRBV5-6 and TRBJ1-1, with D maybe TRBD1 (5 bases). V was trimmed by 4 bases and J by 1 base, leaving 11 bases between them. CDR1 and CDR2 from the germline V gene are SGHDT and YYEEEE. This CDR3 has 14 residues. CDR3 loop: CASSPQGRNTEAFF. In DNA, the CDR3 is TGTGCCAGCAGCCCGCAGGGCCGGAACACTGAAGCTTTCTTT.

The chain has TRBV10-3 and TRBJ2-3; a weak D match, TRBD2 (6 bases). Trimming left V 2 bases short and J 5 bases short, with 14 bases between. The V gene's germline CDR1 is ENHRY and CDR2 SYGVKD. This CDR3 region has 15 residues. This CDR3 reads CAISEPGEVGDTQYF. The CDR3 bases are TGTGCCATCAGTGAGCCCGGGGAGGTGGGAGATACGCAGTATTTT.

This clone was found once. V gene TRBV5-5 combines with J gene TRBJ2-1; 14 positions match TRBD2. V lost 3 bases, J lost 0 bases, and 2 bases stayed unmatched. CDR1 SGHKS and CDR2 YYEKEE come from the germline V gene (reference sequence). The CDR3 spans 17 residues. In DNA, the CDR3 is TGTGCCAGCAGCTGGGGGACTAGCGGGGGCTCCTACAATGAGCAGTTCTTC. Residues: CASSWGTSGGSYNEQFF.

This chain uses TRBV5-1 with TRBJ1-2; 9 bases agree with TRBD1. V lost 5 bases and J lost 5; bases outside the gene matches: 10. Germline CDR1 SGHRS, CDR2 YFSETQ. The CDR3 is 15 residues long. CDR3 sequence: CASSFTGTGYYGYTF. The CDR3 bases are TGCGCCAGCAGTTTCACCGGGACAGGGTATTATGGCTACACCTTC.

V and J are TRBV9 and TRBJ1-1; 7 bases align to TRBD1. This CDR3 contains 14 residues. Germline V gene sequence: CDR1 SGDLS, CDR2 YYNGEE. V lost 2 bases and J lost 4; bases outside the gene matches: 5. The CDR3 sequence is CASSVTGIRTEAFF. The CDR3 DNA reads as TGTGCCAGCAGCGTGACAGGGATTCGCACTGAAGCTTTCTTT.

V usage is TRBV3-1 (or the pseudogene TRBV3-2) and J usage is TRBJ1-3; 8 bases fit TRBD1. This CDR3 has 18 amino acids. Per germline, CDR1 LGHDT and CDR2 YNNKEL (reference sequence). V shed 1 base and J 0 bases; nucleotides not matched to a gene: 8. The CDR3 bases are TGTGCCAGCAGCCAAGTAAGGGACAGGTACTTCTCTGGAAACACCATATATTTT. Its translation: CASSQVRDRYFSGNTIYF.

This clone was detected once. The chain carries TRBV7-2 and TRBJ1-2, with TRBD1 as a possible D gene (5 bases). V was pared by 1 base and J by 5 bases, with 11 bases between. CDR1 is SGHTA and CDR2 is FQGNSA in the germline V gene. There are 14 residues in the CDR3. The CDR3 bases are TGTGCCAGCAGCTTAGGGCTTCAGGGTTATGGCTACACCTTC. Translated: CASSLGLQGYGYTF.

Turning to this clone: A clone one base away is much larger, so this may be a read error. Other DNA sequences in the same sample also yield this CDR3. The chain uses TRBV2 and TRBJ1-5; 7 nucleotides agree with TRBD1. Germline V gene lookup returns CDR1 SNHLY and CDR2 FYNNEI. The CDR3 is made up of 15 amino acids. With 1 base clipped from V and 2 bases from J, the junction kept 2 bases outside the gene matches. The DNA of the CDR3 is TGTGCCAGCAGTGAAGGAACAGGGGGCAATCAGCCCCAGCATTTT. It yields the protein CASSEGTGGNQPQHF.

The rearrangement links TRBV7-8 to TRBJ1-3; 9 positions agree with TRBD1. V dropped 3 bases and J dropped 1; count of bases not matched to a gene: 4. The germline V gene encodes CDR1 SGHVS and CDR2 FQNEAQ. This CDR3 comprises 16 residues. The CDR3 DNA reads TGTGCCAGCAGCTTTGGACAGGGGTCTTCTGGAAACACCATATATTTT. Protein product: CASSFGQGSSGNTIYF.

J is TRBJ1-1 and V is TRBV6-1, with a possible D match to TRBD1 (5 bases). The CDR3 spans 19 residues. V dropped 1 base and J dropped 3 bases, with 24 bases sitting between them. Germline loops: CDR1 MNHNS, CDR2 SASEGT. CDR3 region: CASSEGSGRARGIYTEAFF. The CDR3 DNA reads TGTGCCAGCAGTGAAGGAAGCGGTCGGGCGCGGGGGATTTACACTGAAGCTTTCTTT.

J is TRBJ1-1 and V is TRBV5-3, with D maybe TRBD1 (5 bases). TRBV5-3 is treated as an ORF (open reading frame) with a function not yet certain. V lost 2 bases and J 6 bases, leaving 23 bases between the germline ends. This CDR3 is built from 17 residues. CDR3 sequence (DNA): TGTGCCAGAAGCTTTTGGAGACTCTTCCCAGGGATCGCTGAAGCTTTCTTT. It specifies CARSFWRLFPGIAEAFF.

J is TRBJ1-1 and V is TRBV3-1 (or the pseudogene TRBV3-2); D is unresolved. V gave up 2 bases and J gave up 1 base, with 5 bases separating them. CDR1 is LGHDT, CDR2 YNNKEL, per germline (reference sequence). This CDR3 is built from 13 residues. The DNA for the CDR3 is TGTGCCAGCAGCCAATCACAGAACACTGAAGCTTTCTTT. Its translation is CASSQSQNTEAFF.